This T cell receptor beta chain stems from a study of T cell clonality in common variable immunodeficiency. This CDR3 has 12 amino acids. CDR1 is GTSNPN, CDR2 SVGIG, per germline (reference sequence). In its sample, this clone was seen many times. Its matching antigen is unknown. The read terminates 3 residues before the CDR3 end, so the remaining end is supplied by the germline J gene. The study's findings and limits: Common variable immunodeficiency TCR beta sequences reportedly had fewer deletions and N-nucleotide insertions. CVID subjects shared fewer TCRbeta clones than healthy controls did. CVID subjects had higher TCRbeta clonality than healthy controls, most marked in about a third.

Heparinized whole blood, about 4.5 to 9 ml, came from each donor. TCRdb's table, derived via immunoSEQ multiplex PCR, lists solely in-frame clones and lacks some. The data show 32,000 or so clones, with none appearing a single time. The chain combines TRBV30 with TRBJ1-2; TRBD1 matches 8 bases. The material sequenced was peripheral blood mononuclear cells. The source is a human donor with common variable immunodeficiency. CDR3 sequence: CACSHRGEGYTF. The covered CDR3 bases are TGTGCCTGTTCCCACAGGGGGGAAGGC.